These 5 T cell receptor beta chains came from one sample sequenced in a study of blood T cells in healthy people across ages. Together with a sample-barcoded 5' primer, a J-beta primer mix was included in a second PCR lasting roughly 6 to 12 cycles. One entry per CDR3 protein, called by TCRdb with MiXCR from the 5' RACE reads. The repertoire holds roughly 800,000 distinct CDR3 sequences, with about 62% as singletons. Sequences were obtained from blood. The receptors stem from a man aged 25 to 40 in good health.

CDR3 sequence (DNA): TGTGCCAGCTCACCACGTTTCGGGGATCAGCCCCAGCATTTT. Its translation: CASSPRFGDQPQHF. J is TRBJ1-5 and V is TRBV18, with D unclear. Per germline, CDR1 KGHSH and CDR2 LQKENI. The CDR3 covers 14 residues. Trimming removed 1 base from V and 5 bases from J, with 9 bases in between.

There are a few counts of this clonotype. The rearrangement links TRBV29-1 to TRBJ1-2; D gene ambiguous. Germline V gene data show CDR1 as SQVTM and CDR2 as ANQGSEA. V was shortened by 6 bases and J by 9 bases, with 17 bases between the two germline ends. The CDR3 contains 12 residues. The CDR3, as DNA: TGCAGCGTCCCGCTCGAATCTGAGAGCTACACCTTC. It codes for CSVPLESESYTF.

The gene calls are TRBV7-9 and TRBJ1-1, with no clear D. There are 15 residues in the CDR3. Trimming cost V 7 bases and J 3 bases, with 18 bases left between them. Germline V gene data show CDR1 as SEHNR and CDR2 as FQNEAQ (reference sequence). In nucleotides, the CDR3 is TGTGCCAGCAATTGGGCGGAAGAAGCCTACACTGAAGCTTTCTTT. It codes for CASNWAEEAYTEAFF. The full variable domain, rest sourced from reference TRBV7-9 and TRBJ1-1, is DTGVSQNPRHKITKRGQNVTFRCDPISEHNRLYWYRQTLGQGPEFLTYFQNEAQLEKSRLLSDRFSAERPKGSFSTLEIQRTEQGDSAMYLCASNWAEEAYTEAFFGQGTRLTVV.

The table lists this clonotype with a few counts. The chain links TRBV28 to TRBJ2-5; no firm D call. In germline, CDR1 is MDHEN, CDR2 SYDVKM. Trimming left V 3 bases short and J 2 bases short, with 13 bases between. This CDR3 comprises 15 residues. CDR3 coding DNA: TGTGCCAGCAGTTTCAAGGGTAGTTGGCAAGAGACCCAGTACTTC. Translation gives CASSFKGSWQETQYF.

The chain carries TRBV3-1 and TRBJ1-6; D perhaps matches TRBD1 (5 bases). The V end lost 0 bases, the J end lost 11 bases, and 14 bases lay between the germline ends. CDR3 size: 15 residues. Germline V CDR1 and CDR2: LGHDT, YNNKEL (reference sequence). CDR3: CASSQDYTGGAPLHF. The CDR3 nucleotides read TGTGCCAGCAGCCAAGATTATACAGGCGGGGCACCCCTCCACTTT.